Reported below is one T cell receptor beta chain. Its matching antigen is unknown. TCRdb reprocessed the RACE reads with MiXCR, giving one entry per CDR3 protein. This table has 95,000 to 150,000 distinct CDR3 sequences, around 11% appearing once. The time point denotes: patch test 3, about 24 weeks after DPC sensitization. This sample's treatment: therapeutic diphenylcyclopropenone sensitization with weekly scalp DPC. The data were obtained in a study of human T cells and chemical hapten exposure. Study-level results: The donors suffered from alopecia, so their immune response may not match that of healthy people.

This CDR3 contains 14 residues. The germline V and J ends were trimmed by 0 bases and 1 base, with 5 bases remaining between them. The germline V gene has CDR1 SGDLS and CDR2 YYNGEE. The specimen comprised whole blood, sampled in connection with sensitization to the hapten diphenylcyclopropenone (DPC). The TCR sequence derives from a woman in her forties or fifties with alopecia areata. Some clones in this sample may be carry-over from other donors' samples. The gene calls are TRBV9 and TRBJ1-3; D unresolved. CDR3 DNA sequence: TGTGCCAGCAGCGTAGGCAGTTCTGGAAACACCATATATTTT. Encoded protein: CASSVGSSGNTIYF.